This TCR beta chain was retrieved from a study of blood T cell repertoires in COVID-19. For the study at large: Sources were T cells, B-cell-depleted T cells, or PBMCs; the material itself was cDNA or gDNA.

Followed over time, Seattle patients had been enrolled while infection was active. The CDR3 sequence is 13 residues long. Germline-derived CDR1 and CDR2 are LNHDA and SQIVND (reference sequence). V lost 3 bases and J 2 bases, leaving 8 bases between the germline ends. Original data processing: How many nucleated cells were present was estimated from reference gene primer amplification. Libraries were prepared by immunoSEQ multiplex PCR; TCRdb keeps only in-frame clonotypes and omits some of them. The V and J calls and clone size come from that table; D and trimming were worked out from the DNA. Among 250,000 to 350,000 clones listed, around 82% were seen once.

The material sequenced was peripheral blood. The gene calls are TRBV19 and TRBJ2-7; D is undetermined. The sequence was collected from a human donor with COVID-19, enrolled during active disease. The donor label of this sample is uncertain. The CDR3 DNA sequence: TGTGCCAGTAGTATTAACGCAGCCTACGAGCAGTACTTC. Translating it yields CASSINAAYEQYF.